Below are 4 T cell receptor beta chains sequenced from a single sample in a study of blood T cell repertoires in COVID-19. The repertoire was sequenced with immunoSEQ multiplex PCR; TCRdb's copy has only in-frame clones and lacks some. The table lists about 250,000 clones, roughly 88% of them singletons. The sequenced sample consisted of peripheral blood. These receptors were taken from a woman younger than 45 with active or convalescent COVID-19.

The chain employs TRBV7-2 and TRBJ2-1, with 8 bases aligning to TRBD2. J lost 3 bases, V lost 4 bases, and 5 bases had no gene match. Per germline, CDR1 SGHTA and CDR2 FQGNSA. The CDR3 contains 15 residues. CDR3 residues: CASSYPGLGYNEQFF. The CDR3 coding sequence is TGTGCCAGCAGCTATCCGGGACTAGGCTACAATGAGCAGTTCTTC. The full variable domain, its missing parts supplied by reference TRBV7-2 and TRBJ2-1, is GAGVSQSPSNKVTEKGKDVELRCDPISGHTALYWYRQSLGQGLEFLIYFQGNSAPDKSGLPSDRFSAERTGGSVSTLTIQRTQQEDSAVYLCASSYPGLGYNEQFFGPGTRLTVL.

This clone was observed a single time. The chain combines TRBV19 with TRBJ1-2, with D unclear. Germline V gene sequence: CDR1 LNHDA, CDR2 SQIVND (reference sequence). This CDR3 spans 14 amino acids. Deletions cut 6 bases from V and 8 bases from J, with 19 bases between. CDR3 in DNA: TGTGCCAGTAGGGCTATAAGCGGGCTGGAGGGCTACACCTTC. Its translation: CASRAISGLEGYTF.

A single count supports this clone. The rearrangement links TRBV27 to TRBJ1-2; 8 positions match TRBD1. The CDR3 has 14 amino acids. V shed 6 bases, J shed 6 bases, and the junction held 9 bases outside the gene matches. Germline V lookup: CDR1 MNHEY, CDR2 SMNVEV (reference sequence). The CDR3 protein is CASRNQGADHGYTF. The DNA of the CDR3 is TGTGCCAGCAGGAACCAGGGGGCGGACCATGGCTACACCTTC.

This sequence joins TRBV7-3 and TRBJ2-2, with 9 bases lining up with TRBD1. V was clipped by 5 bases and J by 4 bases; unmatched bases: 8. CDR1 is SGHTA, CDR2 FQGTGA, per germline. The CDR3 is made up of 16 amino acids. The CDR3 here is CASSPNRGPGTGELFF. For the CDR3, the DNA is TGTGCCAGCAGCCCCAACAGGGGGCCGGGCACCGGGGAGCTGTTTTTT. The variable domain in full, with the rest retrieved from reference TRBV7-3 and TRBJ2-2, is GAGVSQTPSNKVTEKGKYVELRCDPISGHTALYWYRQSLGQGPEFLIYFQGTGAADDSGLPNDRFFAVRPEGSVSTLKIQRTERGDSAVYLCASSPNRGPGTGELFFGEGSRLTVL.